This T cell receptor (beta chain) was identified in a study of shared clonotypes between healthy human individuals. Study outcomes and limitations: Only blood samples were collected, and tissue repertoires likely differ.

Every subset's genomic DNA went evenly onto several immunoSEQ plates. Each PCR replicate from the sorted subsets contained about 200 ng DNA, which is about 30,000 T cell genomes. The assay was immunoSEQ multiplex PCR, and TCRdb's table has in-frame clones only and misses some. The sample records 2 million to 3 million clones, under 95% being singletons. Details on this clone: Its antigen is unknown. A junction boundary mismatches the germline segment, possibly from a read error.

CDR1 SNHLY and CDR2 FYNNEI come from the germline V gene. CDR3 length: 16 residues. Sequenced: naive CD4+ T cells from PBMCs. Documented subset: CD45RA+ positively selected. The rearrangement links TRBV2 to TRBJ2-6; D not resolved. The receptor was derived from a man between 18 and 29 years old in good health. Some clones in this sample may be carry-over from other donors' samples. As DNA, the CDR3 is TGTTCCAGTGTCCGGGCATCTCAAGGCGGGGCCAACGTCCTGACTTTC. The encoded protein is CSSVRASQGGANVLTF.